The 5 T cell receptor beta chains presented below share a single source sample, sequenced in a study of T cell changes during pregnancy in multiple sclerosis. Sequencing was performed with immunoSEQ multiplex PCR; in TCRdb, only in-frame clones are kept and a portion is missing. The sample consists of fewer than 95,000 clones, around 93% of them appearing once. Sequencing was performed on peripheral blood, taken in the third trimester of pregnancy. The receptors here all came from a female donor with multiple sclerosis, enrolled in a pregnancy study.

This clone was found once. V is TRBV11-1 and J is TRBJ1-1; TRBD1 might be the D (5 bases). CDR1 and CDR2 (germline): SGHAT, FQDESV (reference sequence). Trimming left V 1 base short and J 0 bases short, with 9 bases between. CDR3 size: 15 residues. The CDR3 reads CASSLVAGLNTEAFF. In DNA form, the CDR3 reads TGTGCCAGCAGCTTAGTCGCAGGGTTGAACACTGAAGCTTTCTTT.

This clone was observed once. This chain uses TRBV7-9 with TRBJ2-7; maybe TRBD1 (6 bases). The CDR3 contains 16 residues. The V gene lost 1 base and the J gene lost 0 bases, with 13 bases spanning the gap. Germline lookup yields CDR1 SEHNR and CDR2 FQNEAQ (reference sequence). Written as DNA, the CDR3 is TGTGCCAGCAGCTTAGGCAGGGGTTTACTCTCCTACGAGCAGTACTTC. Amino acid sequence: CASSLGRGLLSYEQYF.

The genes are TRBV9 and TRBJ2-5; unclear D gene. The CDR3 extends over 15 amino acids. Germline V lookup: CDR1 SGDLS, CDR2 YYNGEE. Between the trimmed V and J ends, which lost 0 bases and 2 bases, there was a span of 11 bases. CDR3 sequence (DNA): TGTGCCAGCAGCGTAGTTGTCGGCGGTCAAGAGACCCAGTACTTC. Protein: CASSVVVGGQETQYF.

This chain connects TRBV28 to TRBJ2-4, with 8 bases fitting TRBD1. From germline, CDR1 is MDHEN and CDR2 SYDVKM. The J segment lost 8 bases and the V segment lost 3 bases, leaving 9 bases of the junction unmatched. CDR3 length equals 15 residues. Written as DNA, the CDR3 is TGTGCCAGCAGTTTTTCAGGGGGCCAGGTAGACATTCAGTACTTC. Its translation is CASSFSGGQVDIQYF.

This clone has just one count. V gene TRBV10-3 combines with J gene TRBJ2-2; D not resolved. The CDR3 covers 12 residues. The germline V gene has CDR1 ENHRY and CDR2 SYGVKD. V lost 3 bases to trimming and J lost 3 bases, with 2 bases between them. CDR3 sequence (DNA): TGTGCCATCAGTGACTACACCGGGGAGCTGTTTTTT. It yields the protein CAISDYTGELFF.